Below are 13 T cell receptor beta chains sequenced from a single sample in a study of regulatory T cells in long-lasting Graves disease. Time point described: newly diagnosed GD, antithyroid drugs for less than 3 months. Researchers made the TCR library from RNA that was extracted from PBMCs. Building of the TCR beta libraries involved iRepertoire HTBI primers and Arm-PCR of CDR3 regions. MiXCR was run by TCRdb on the multiplex PCR reads, yielding one entry per CDR3 protein. The data show 500,000 to 700,000 distinct CDR3 sequences, about 16% seen once. Separately, the same data were catalogued under a study of T cells in Graves' hyperthyroidism and ophthalmopathy.

Material: peripheral blood mononuclear cells (PBMCs), obtained at new diagnosis, from a patient treated with antithyroid drugs. Every receptor here comes from a woman aged 25 to 39 with Graves disease.

V and J are TRBV2 and TRBJ2-6; 8 bases agree with TRBD2. Germline V gene sequence: CDR1 SNHLY, CDR2 FYNNEI. This CDR3 spans 15 amino acids. V lost 4 bases, J lost 2 bases, and 1 base stayed unmatched. The DNA of the CDR3 is TGTGCCAGCAGTGGAGCGGGAGCTGGGGCCAACGTCCTGACTTTC. Its translation is CASSGAGAGANVLTF.

The sample holds a few counts of this clonotype. At one end, the junction sequence differs from germline, possibly due to a read error. This chain connects TRBV27 to TRBJ2-7; 7 bases line up with TRBD1. In germline, CDR1 is MNHEY, CDR2 SMNVEV (reference sequence). This CDR3 is built from 14 residues. The CDR3 reads CASSLRQGPHEQHF. DNA of the CDR3: TGTGCCAGCAGTTTACGACAGGGTCCCCACGAGCAGCACTTC.

The chain carries TRBV28 and TRBJ1-5, with unresolved D. The CDR3 has 14 amino acids. Per germline, CDR1 MDHEN and CDR2 SYDVKM. The V gene lost 3 bases and the J gene lost 7 bases, with 13 bases spanning the gap. In DNA, the CDR3 is TGTGCCAGCAGTTTGAGCCCCCCCGGGCAGCCCCAGCATTTT. Its translation: CASSLSPPGQPQHF.

This clonotype was counted at least ten times. The chain recombines TRBV5-5 with TRBJ1-2; D not resolved. Per germline, CDR1 SGHKS and CDR2 YYEKEE (reference sequence). There are 15 residues in the CDR3. V was clipped by 0 bases and J by 4 bases, with 13 bases between them. The CDR3 sequence is CASSLDPKRGYGYTF. The CDR3 DNA is TGTGCCAGCAGCTTGGATCCCAAACGGGGCTATGGCTACACCTTC.

This clonotype has only a few counts. This chain links TRBV27 with TRBJ2-6, with D tentatively TRBD1 or TRBD2 (5 bases each). V shed 9 bases and J shed 0 bases, with 15 bases lying between them. Germline V lookup: CDR1 MNHEY, CDR2 SMNVEV (reference sequence). The length of the CDR3 is 16 residues. DNA for the CDR3: TGTGCCAGTACACTGGGGGTGAGCTCTGGGGCCAACGTCCTGACTTTC. It is translated as CASTLGVSSGANVLTF.

J is TRBJ1-5 and V is TRBV27; TRBD1 is a possible D gene (5 bases). The CDR3 contains 13 residues. The V end lost 4 bases, the J end lost 10 bases, and 14 bases lay between the germline ends. Germline CDR1 and CDR2: MNHEY and SMNVEV (reference sequence). The CDR3 here is CASSYGTAGPQHF. DNA of the CDR3: TGTGCCAGCAGTTACGGGACGGCCGGACCCCAGCATTTT.

In this sample, this clonotype turned up many times. This may arise from a read error, as a much more abundant clone is one base away. V gene TRBV7-8 combines with J gene TRBJ2-7; no definite D call. CDR1 is SGHVS, CDR2 FQNEAQ, per germline. V dropped 1 base and J dropped 4 bases, with 5 bases sitting between them. The CDR3 is made up of 12 amino acids. The CDR3 sequence is CASSLDQYEQYF. The CDR3 coding sequence is TGTGCCAGCAGCTTAGATCAGTACGAGCAGTACTTC.

As concerns this clonotype: A single base separates this from a much larger clone, so it may be a read error. V and J are TRBV2 and TRBJ2-7; no clear D gene. The CDR3 extends over 11 amino acids. Germline V gene sequence: CDR1 SNHLY, CDR2 FYNNEI. V dropped 8 bases and J dropped 3 bases, with 8 bases sitting between them. CDR3 bases: TGTGCCAGCGCTAATCTCTACGAGCAGTACTTC. It specifies CASANLYEQYF.

This chain uses TRBV7-8 with TRBJ2-1; 8 nucleotides line up with TRBD2. Germline V gives CDR1 SGHVS, CDR2 FQNEAQ. This CDR3 is 16 amino acids long. V shed 5 bases and J 7 bases; nucleotides not matched to a gene: 13. The CDR3 DNA reads as TGTGCCAGCAGCCCCAGCCCAGCGGGAGTATTTAATGAGCAGTTCTTC. Translation gives CASSPSPAGVFNEQFF.

The gene calls are TRBV18 and TRBJ1-1, with 11 bases fitting TRBD1. The J segment lost 3 bases and the V segment lost 2 bases, leaving 5 bases of the junction unmatched. This CDR3 comprises 16 residues. The germline V gene has CDR1 KGHSH and CDR2 LQKENI. In DNA form, the CDR3 reads TGTGCCAGCTCACCAAGGGACAGGGGGGGGCACACTGAAGCTTTCTTT. Translating gives CASSPRDRGGHTEAFF. Using reference TRBV18 and TRBJ1-1 for the parts outside the CDR3, the full variable domain is NAGVMQNPRHLVRRRGQEARLRCSPMKGHSHVYWYRQLPEEGLKFMVYLQKENIIDESGMPKERFSAEFPKEGPSILRIQQVVRGDSAAYFCASSPRDRGGHTEAFFGQGTRLTVV.

This chain connects TRBV28 to TRBJ1-2; a possible D gene is TRBD1 (5 bases). CDR1 MDHEN and CDR2 SYDVKM come from the germline V gene. There are 14 residues in the CDR3. The V end lost 5 bases, the J end lost 12 bases, and 22 bases lay between the germline ends. The CDR3 nucleotides are TGTGCCAGCAGTCCTCCGGGACCCAGGTGGGGCCACACCTTC. Translating it yields CASSPPGPRWGHTF.

This clonotype was picked up a small number of times. The chain joins TRBV24-1 to TRBJ2-1, with a tentative D call TRBD2 (6 bases). The germline V and J ends were trimmed by 7 bases and 5 bases, with 23 bases remaining between them. Per germline, CDR1 KGHDR and CDR2 SFDVKD. This CDR3 comprises 17 residues. CDR3 nucleotides: TGTGCCACCAGCGACCCTGCGAACAGGAGACTAGACAATGAGCAGTTCTTC. The encoded protein is CATSDPANRRLDNEQFF.

This clonotype occurred many times. The CDR3 region is CASSRETGPLYEQYF. The CDR3 nucleotides read TGTGCCAGCAGCCGAGAGACAGGGCCCTTATACGAGCAGTACTTC. The rearrangement joins TRBV28 to TRBJ2-7; 7 bases map to TRBD1. V was clipped by 6 bases and J by 4 bases; unmatched bases: 12. Germline assignment: CDR1 MDHEN and CDR2 SYDVKM. CDR3 size: 15 residues.